This TCR beta chain is drawn from a study of T cell clonotyping in hematopoietic cell transplantation. The table came from immunoSEQ multiplex PCR; TCRdb's copy has only in-frame clones and leaves some out. In the table there are roughly 10,000 clones, about four fifths of which are singletons. The CDR3 spans 12 residues. V was clipped by 5 bases and J by 1 base, with 5 bases between them. CDR1 and CDR2 from the germline V gene are MNHEY and SVGAGI. This clone turned up a few times. Sequenced material: PBMCs, taken 30 days after allogeneic stem cell transplant. The TCR comes from a female patient aged 35-55 years who had an allogeneic stem cell transplant from a related donor, so T cells may come from the graft donor. Some clones in this sample may be carry-over from other donors' samples. The chain employs TRBV6-5 and TRBJ1-1; D unresolved. In DNA form, the CDR3 reads TGTGCCAGCAGTCGGGGGAACACTGAAGCTTTCTTT. This encodes CASSRGNTEAFF.